These T cell receptor delta chains were read from a single sample in a study of gamma-delta chains in newborns, infants, children. TCRdb re-called clones from the reads using CATT. This table has roughly 2,000 delta-chain clones, approximately 1.5% appearing once. Sequencing was carried out using blood. The receptor set was obtained from a child who was a newborn, infant or young child, either healthy, febrile or measles-vaccinated (not recorded which). Both conserved end residues are part of each CDR3. The order of the fields is V gene, clone size, J gene, CDR3 protein. Sizes are listed as how often the clone was seen (once, few, many) or a class if it is expanded.

V gene: TRDV3
clone size: large
J gene: TRDJ1
CDR3 protein: CAFKRLYLILGDPGTDKLIF

V gene: TRDV2
clone size: large
J gene: TRDJ1
CDR3 protein: CACEYRRKGPDKLIF

V gene: TRDV1
clone size: medium-sized
J gene: TRDJ1
CDR3 protein: CALGERPVRGDTMDKLIF

V gene: TRDV1
clone size: medium-sized
J gene: TRDJ1
CDR3 protein: CALGRGTYLVSGGYPPHYTDKLIF

V gene: TRAV29/DV5
clone size: few
J gene: TRDJ1
CDR3 protein: CAASALQWRYASNKLIF

V gene: TRDV2
clone size: large
J gene: TRDJ3
CDR3 protein: CACPPWDTRQMFF

V gene: TRDV2
clone size: large
J gene: TRDJ1
CDR3 protein: CACDIIKLSTGGYTDKLIF

V gene: TRDV1
clone size: large
J gene: TRDJ1
CDR3 protein: CALGFPRGIRADKLIF

V gene: TRDV1
clone size: medium-sized
J gene: TRDJ1
CDR3 protein: CALGELRFGAFLPPWGISDKLIF

V gene: TRDV2
clone size: large
J gene: TRDJ1
CDR3 protein: CACEGLGGKLIF

V gene: TRDV1
clone size: medium-sized
J gene: TRDJ1
CDR3 protein: CALGEPRGALPLYRGGLKYTDKLIF

V gene: TRDV1
clone size: large
J gene: TRDJ1
CDR3 protein: CALGERVPPGGWGRLIF

V gene: TRDV1
clone size: large
J gene: TRDJ1
CDR3 protein: CALGELNAWGPYWADKLIF

V gene: TRDV2
clone size: large
J gene: TRDJ1
CDR3 protein: CACDTVTVKLIF

V gene: TRDV1
clone size: medium-sized
J gene: TRDJ1
CDR3 protein: CALGEQFSLWTDWYSLLGDTRFFGDKDKLIF

V gene: TRDV2
clone size: large
J gene: TRDJ1
CDR3 protein: CACDTGVPSDNHLDPTDKLIF

V gene: TRDV3
clone size: medium-sized
J gene: TRDJ1
CDR3 protein: CAFTRFLQPRYWGIRTENTDKLIF

V gene: TRDV1
clone size: large
J gene: TRDJ1
CDR3 protein: CALGEWEGPTKIPPVLGDSVYQYTDKLIF

V gene: TRDV2
clone size: few
J gene: TRDJ1
CDR3 protein: CALISGIRDVADKLIF

V gene: TRDV3
clone size: few
J gene: TRDJ1
CDR3 protein: CAFMSGDAGFGDKLIF